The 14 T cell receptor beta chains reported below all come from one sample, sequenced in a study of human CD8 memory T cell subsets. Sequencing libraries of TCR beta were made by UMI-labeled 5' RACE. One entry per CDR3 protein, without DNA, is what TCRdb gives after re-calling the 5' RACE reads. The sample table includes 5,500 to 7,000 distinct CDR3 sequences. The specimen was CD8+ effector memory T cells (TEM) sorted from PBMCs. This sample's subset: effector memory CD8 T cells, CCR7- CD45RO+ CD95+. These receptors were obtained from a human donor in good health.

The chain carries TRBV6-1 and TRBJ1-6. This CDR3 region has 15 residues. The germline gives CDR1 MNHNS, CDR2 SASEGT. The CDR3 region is CASSAPGSGNSPLHF.

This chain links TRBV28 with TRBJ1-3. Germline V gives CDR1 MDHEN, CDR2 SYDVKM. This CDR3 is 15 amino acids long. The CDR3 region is CASSHTPSSGNTIYF. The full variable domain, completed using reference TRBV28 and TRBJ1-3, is DVKVTQSSRYLVKRTGEKVFLECVQDMDHENMFWYRQDPGLGLRLIYFSYDVKMKEKGDIPEGYSVSREKKERFSLILESASTNQTSMYLCASSHTPSSGNTIYFGEGSWLTVV.

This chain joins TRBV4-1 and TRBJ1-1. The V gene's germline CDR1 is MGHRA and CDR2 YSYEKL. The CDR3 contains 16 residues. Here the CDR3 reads CASSQDGWGLNTEAFF.

CDR3 sequence: CASSQDYPGDRGHNEQFF. This chain connects TRBV14 to TRBJ2-1; TCRdb selects TRBD1, and the lack of DNA leaves this call unchecked. There are 18 residues in the CDR3. CDR1 SGHDN and CDR2 FVKESK come from the germline V gene.

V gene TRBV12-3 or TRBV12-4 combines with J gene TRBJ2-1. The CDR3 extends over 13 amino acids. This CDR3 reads CASSLYSNNEQFF.

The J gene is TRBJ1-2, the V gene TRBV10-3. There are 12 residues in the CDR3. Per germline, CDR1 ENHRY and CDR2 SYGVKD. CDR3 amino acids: CAISDRVYGYTF.

The CDR3 loop is CASSDPGYYGYTF. This chain uses TRBV12-3 or TRBV12-4 with TRBJ1-2; with no DNA, the TCRdb D assignment of TRBD1 cannot be verified. The CDR3 is made up of 13 amino acids.

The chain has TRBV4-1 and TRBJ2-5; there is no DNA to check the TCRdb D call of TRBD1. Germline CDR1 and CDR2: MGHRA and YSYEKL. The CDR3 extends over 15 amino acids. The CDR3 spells CASSQEGAIRETQYF.

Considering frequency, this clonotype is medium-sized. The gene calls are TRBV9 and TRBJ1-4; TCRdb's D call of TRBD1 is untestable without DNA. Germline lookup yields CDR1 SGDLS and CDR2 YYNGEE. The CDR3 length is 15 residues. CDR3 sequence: CASSVDGQGDEKLFF.

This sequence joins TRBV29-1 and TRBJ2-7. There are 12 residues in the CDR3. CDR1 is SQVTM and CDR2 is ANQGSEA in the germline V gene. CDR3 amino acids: CSVEDGAYEQYF.

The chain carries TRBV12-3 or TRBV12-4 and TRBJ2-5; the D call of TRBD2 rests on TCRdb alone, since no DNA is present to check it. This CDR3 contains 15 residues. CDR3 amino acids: CASSAGLAGAGTQYF.

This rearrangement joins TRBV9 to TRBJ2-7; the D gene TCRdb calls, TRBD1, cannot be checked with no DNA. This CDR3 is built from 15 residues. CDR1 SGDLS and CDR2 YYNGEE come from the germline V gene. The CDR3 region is CASSGDTGTGNEQYF. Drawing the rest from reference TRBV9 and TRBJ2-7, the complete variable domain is DSGVTQTPKHLITATGQRVTLRCSPRSGDLSVYWYQQSLDQGLQFLIQYYNGEERAKGNILERFSAQQFPDLHSELNLSSLELGDSALYFCASSGDTGTGNEQYFGPGTRLTVT.

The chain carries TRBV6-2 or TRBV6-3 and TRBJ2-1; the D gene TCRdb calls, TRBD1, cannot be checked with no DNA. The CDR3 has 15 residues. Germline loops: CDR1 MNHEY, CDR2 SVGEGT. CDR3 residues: CASSNRGSPYNEQFF.

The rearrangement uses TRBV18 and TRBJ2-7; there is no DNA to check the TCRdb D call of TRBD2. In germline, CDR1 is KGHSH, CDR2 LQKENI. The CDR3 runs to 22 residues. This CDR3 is CASSPSGTDGTSGGPSSYEQYF.